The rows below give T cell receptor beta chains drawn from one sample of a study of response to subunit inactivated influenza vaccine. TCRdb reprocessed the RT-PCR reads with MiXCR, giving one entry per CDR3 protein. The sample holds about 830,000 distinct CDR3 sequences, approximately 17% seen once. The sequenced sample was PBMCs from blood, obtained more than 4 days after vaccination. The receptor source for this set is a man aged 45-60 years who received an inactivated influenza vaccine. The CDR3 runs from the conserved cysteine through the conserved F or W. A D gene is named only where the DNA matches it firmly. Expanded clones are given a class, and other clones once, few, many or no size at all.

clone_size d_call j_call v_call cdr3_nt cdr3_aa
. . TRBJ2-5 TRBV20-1 TGCAGTGCTAGGCAGCGTGAGACCCAGTACTTC CSARQRETQYF
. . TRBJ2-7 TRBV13 TGTGCCAGCAGCGCAGACAGGAGCGAGCAGTACTTC CASSADRSEQYF
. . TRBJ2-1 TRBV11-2 TGTGCCAGCAGCCATGGGGTCGAGGAGTTCTTC CASSHGVEEFF
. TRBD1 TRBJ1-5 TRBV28 TGTGCCAGCAGTATAGACAGGGGGGACCAGCCCCAGCATTTT CASSIDRGDQPQHF
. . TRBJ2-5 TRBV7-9 TGTGCCAGCAGAATTAGCGGCGGGACCCAGTACTTC CASRISGGTQYF
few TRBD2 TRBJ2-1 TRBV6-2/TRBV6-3 TGTGCCAGCAGTTATCAGGGACTAGCGGGATCCTCCTACAATGAGCAGTTCTTC CASSYQGLAGSSYNEQFF
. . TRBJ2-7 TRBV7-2 TGTGCCAGCAGCTTACCCCCGGGACTGCCGAGGTACGAGCAGTACTTC CASSLPPGLPRYEQYF
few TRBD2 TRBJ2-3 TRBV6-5 TGTGCCAGCAGTTACTCGAAGCGTACTAGCGGGGATAGGGATACGCAGTATTTT CASSYSKRTSGDRDTQYF
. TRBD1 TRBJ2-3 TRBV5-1 TGCGCCAGCAGGACAGGGGCCGTTAGCACAGATACGCAGTATTTT CASRTGAVSTDTQYF
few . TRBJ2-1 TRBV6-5 TGTGCCAGCAGTTACGGGGGGGCTCGTGAGCAGTTCTTC CASSYGGAREQFF
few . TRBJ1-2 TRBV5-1 TGCGCCAGCAGCTCCGGGACGGCAAGCTATGGCTACACCTTC CASSSGTASYGYTF
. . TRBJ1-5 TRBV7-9 TGTGCCAGCAGCCCGGGCAGCGGCAATCAGCCCCAGCATTTT CASSPGSGNQPQHF
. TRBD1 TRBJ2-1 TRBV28 TGTGCCAGCAGATCCGCCGCAGGGGGATCCTACAATGAGCAGTTCTTC CASRSAAGGSYNEQFF
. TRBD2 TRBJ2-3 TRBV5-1 TGCGCCAGCAGCCCCGGGACTAGCGGGAGAGTGAGCACAGATACGCAGTATTTT CASSPGTSGRVSTDTQYF
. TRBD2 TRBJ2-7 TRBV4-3 TGCGCCAGCAGCCAACCGCCGGGGGGTGGATGCGGGTACGAGCAGTACTTC CASSQPPGGGCGYEQYF
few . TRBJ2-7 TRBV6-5 TGTGCCAGCAGTTACGGCGTCTTGGACGGAGGGACCTACGAGCAGTACTTC CASSYGVLDGGTYEQYF
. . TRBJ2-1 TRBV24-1 TGTGCCACCAGTGATAATGCCGGGACGGACGGCAATGAGCAGTTCTTC CATSDNAGTDGNEQFF
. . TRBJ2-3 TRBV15 TGTGCCACCAGCAGAGGAGTTCCCGATACGCAGTATTTT CATSRGVPDTQYF
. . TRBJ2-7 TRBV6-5 TGTGCCAGCAGTTTCTCCTGGCAGCACTACGAGCAGTACTTC CASSFSWQHYEQYF
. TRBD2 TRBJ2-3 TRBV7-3 TGTGCCAGCAGATTAGGACTAGCGGGATGGACAGATACGCAGTATTTT CASRLGLAGWTDTQYF
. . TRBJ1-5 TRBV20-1 TGCAGTGCCGCCCCCTATAGCAATCAGCCCCAGCATTTT CSAAPYSNQPQHF
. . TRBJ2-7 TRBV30 TGTGCCTGGAGTGTATACTACGAGCAGTACTTC CAWSVYYEQYF
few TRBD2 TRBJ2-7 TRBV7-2 TGTGCCAGCAGCTTAGAACTAGCGGGGGGACGCGAGCAGTACTTC CASSLELAGGREQYF
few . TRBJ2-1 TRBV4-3 TGCGCCAGCAGTCGAAGTCGCGACTCGATTGGGGAGCAGTTCTTC CASSRSRDSIGEQFF
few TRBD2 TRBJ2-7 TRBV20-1 TGCAGTGCTAGAGGGACTAGCAGGTATTACGAGCAGTACTTC CSARGTSRYYEQYF
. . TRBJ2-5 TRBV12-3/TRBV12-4 TGTGCCAGCAGGAAAGAGACAGGGACTGAAGAGACCCAGTACTTC CASRKETGTEETQYF
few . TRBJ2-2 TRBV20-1 TGCAGTGCTCTAGGGGCTCGGGGCACCGGGGAGCTGTTTTTT CSALGARGTGELFF
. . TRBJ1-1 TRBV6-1 TGTGCCAGCAGACTAGGACCCAGGACTGAAGCTTTCTTT CASRLGPRTEAFF
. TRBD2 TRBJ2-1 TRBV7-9 TGTGCCAGCAGCTCACTAGCGGACGCCTACAATGAGCAGTTCTTC CASSSLADAYNEQFF
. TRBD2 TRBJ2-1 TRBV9 TGTGCCAGCAGTATAGCGGGGCTAGGGCGTCTCAATGAGCAGTTCTTC CASSIAGLGRLNEQFF
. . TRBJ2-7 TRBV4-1 TGCGCCAGCAGCCAAGTCGATCACAGCTACGAGCAGTACTTC CASSQVDHSYEQYF
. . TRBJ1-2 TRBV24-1 TGTGCCACCAGTGATTTTCGCAGTAGTTATGGCTACACCTTC CATSDFRSSYGYTF
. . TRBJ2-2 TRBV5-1 TGCGCCAGCACGGTTGGGACCGGGGAGCTGTTTTTT CASTVGTGELFF
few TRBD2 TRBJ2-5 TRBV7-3 TGTGCCAGCAGCTTAAATAGGGCGGGAGGACGGGAGACCCAGTACTTC CASSLNRAGGRETQYF
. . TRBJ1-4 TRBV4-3 TGCGCCAGCAGCCAAGTCGACAGGCGTAATGAAAAACTGTTTTTT CASSQVDRRNEKLFF
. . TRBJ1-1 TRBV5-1 TGCGCCAGCAGCTTGACCCGGACAGCCTGGTCTGAAGCTTTCTTT CASSLTRTAWSEAFF
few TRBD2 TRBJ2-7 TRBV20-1 TGCAGTGCCAGAGCCGGGACTAGCGGGATTTACGAGCAGTACTTC CSARAGTSGIYEQYF
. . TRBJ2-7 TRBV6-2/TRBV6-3 TGTGCCAGCAGTTACTCGTCCGGGGGCGAATACGAGCAGTACTTC CASSYSSGGEYEQYF
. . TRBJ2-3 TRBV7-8 TGTGCCAGCAGCTTAGCTACAGGGAGGAGGAGCACAGATACGCAGTATTTT CASSLATGRRSTDTQYF
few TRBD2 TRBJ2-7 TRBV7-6 TGTGCCAGCTCAATCGACTCGGGACTAACCTACGAGCAGTACTTC CASSIDSGLTYEQYF
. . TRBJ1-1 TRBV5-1 TGCGCCAGCAGCTTGGCTTTCGGACATCGTAACACTGAAGCTTTCTTT CASSLAFGHRNTEAFF
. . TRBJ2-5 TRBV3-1 TGTGCCAGCAGTTCTACCGGGACGTACGAGTACTTC CASSSTGTYEYF
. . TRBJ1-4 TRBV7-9 TGTGCCAGCAGCTTAGCGGCAGGGCGAAATGAAAAACTGTTTTTT CASSLAAGRNEKLFF
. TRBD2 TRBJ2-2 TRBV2 TGTGCCAGCATGCTAGCGGGAATGGCCGGGGAGCTGTTTTTT CASMLAGMAGELFF